The source of this TCR beta chain is a study of technical replicates of blood from a handful of donors. Some clones are missing from TCRdb's copy, which holds only in-frame ones; the method was immunoSEQ multiplex PCR. The table has about 88,000 clones, 90% to 95% seen once. Trimming pared 5 bases from V and 0 bases from J, leaving 10 bases between. The CDR3 has 14 amino acids. CDR1 is PRHDT and CDR2 is FYEKMQ in the germline V gene (reference sequence). This clonotype was sampled from a human donor in good health. Sequencing input: T cells isolated from PBMCs. V and J are TRBV13 and TRBJ1-1; D gene uncertain. CDR3 amino acids: CASSGAGMNTEAFF. CDR3 bases: TGTGCCAGCAGCGGAGCCGGCATGAACACTGAAGCTTTCTTT. Based on the CDR3 plus reference TRBV13 and TRBJ1-1, the full variable domain is AAGVIQSPRHLIKEKRETATLKCYPIPRHDTVYWYQQGPGQDPQFLISFYEKMQSDKGSIPDRFSAQQFSDYHSELNMSSLELGDSALYFCASSGAGMNTEAFFGQGTRLTVV.